A selection of T cell receptor beta chains follows, all from one sample in a study of blood T cell repertoires in COVID-19. Profiling relied on immunoSEQ multiplex PCR, and the TCRdb table lists in-frame clones only, not all of them. The data show 75,000 to 100,000 clones, over 70% seen once. Sequencing was carried out using peripheral blood. These receptors came from a man between 60 and 75 years old with acute or convalescent COVID-19. The CDR3 runs from the conserved cysteine through the conserved F or W. The D gene is left open where the match is weak. Clone size appears in some rows only: once, few, many, or a class for an expanded clone.

v_gene	j_gene	d_gene	abundance	CDR3aa	CDR3nt
TRBV5-4	TRBJ2-4	TRBD1	.	CASSPQTGGGRDIQYF	TGTGCCAGCAGCCCGCAGACAGGGGGCGGAAGGGACATTCAGTACTTC
TRBV11-3	TRBJ2-6	.	.	CASSRPGQVQGVSGANVLTF	TGTGCCAGCAGCCGGCCGGGACAAGTTCAAGGCGTGTCTGGGGCCAACGTCCTGACTTTC
TRBV6-5	TRBJ1-4	TRBD1	.	CASSETGREKLFF	TGTGCCAGCAGCGAGACAGGGCGGGAAAAACTGTTTTTT
TRBV11-2	TRBJ1-4	.	.	CASSGQFNEKLFF	TGTGCCAGCAGCGGACAGTTTAATGAAAAACTGTTTTTT
TRBV3-1/TRBV3-2	TRBJ2-5	.	.	CASSQDSRARGPLETQYF	TGTGCCAGCAGCCAAGATAGTAGGGCCAGGGGCCCCCTGGAGACCCAGTACTTC
TRBV7-2	TRBJ2-2	.	.	CASSLLPNTGELFF	TGTGCCAGCAGCTTACTACCGAACACCGGGGAGCTGTTTTTT
TRBV5-6	TRBJ1-5	.	.	CASSLGGVQPQHF	TGTGCCAGCAGCTTGGGGGGGGTTCAGCCCCAGCATTTT
TRBV28	TRBJ2-2	.	once	CASMYSGGDVGELFF	TGTGCCAGCATGTATTCCGGGGGAGATGTCGGGGAGCTGTTTTTT
TRBV19	TRBJ2-2	TRBD2	.	CASSILAGGGTGELFF	TGTGCCAGTAGTATATTAGCGGGAGGAGGTACCGGGGAGCTGTTTTTT
TRBV7-8	TRBJ2-1	.	.	CASSLWQGTYNEQFF	TGTGCCAGCAGCTTGTGGCAGGGGACATACAATGAGCAGTTCTTC
TRBV3-1/TRBV3-2	TRBJ1-2	TRBD1	few	CASSGRQGYYGYTF	TGTGCCAGCAGCGGGAGACAGGGATACTATGGCTACACCTTC
TRBV5-1	TRBJ1-5	.	.	CASSLAGDSNQPQHF	TGCGCCAGCAGCTTGGCAGGGGATAGCAATCAGCCCCAGCATTTT
TRBV19	TRBJ2-7	.	.	CASGSRDEQYF	TGTGCCAGTGGGAGTAGGGACGAGCAGTACTTC
TRBV7-9	TRBJ1-1	.	.	CASDLVGLRGHEAFF	TGTGCCAGCGACTTAGTGGGTTTGAGGGGACACGAAGCTTTCTTT
TRBV7-2	TRBJ2-1	.	.	CASGDPPYNEQFF	TGTGCCAGCGGAGATCCCCCCTACAATGAGCAGTTCTTC
TRBV5-6	TRBJ2-2	.	.	CASSLVRAGELFF	TGTGCCAGCAGCTTGGTCCGGGCCGGGGAGCTGTTTTTT
TRBV11-3	TRBJ2-3	TRBD2	.	CASSLGLAGAGTDTQYF	TGTGCCAGCAGCTTGGGACTAGCGGGAGCGGGCACAGATACGCAGTATTTT
TRBV7-2	TRBJ1-6	TRBD1	.	CASSLATGDNSPLHF	TGTGCCAGCAGCTTAGCTACAGGGGATAATTCACCCCTCCACTTT
TRBV25-1	TRBJ1-1	.	once	CASSSRAANTEAFF	TGTGCCAGCAGTTCGAGGGCGGCGAACACTGAAGCTTTCTTT
TRBV6-6	TRBJ1-5	TRBD1	.	CASWGQAQGPQHF	TGTGCCAGTTGGGGACAGGCCCAAGGGCCCCAGCATTTT
TRBV19	TRBJ2-7	.	once	CASSLRRASYEQYF	TGTGCCAGTAGTCTACGCAGGGCGTCCTACGAGCAGTACTTC
TRBV7-9	TRBJ2-1	TRBD1	.	CASSLGRQGHEQFF	TGTGCCAGCAGCTTAGGGCGACAGGGCCATGAGCAGTTCTTC
TRBV12-5	TRBJ1-1	.	.	CASARQASNTEAFF	TGTGCTAGTGCCCGCCAAGCTTCGAACACTGAAGCTTTCTTT
TRBV29-1	TRBJ2-7	TRBD1	.	CSAVTGGSYEQYF	TGCAGCGCCGTCACAGGGGGGTCCTACGAGCAGTACTTC
TRBV5-6	TRBJ2-2	TRBD2	.	CASRYRTSGGLTGELFF	TGTGCCAGCAGGTATAGGACTAGCGGGGGCCTCACCGGGGAGCTGTTTTTT
TRBV7-2	TRBJ2-7	TRBD2	.	CASSLYPSSSGSSYEQYF	TGTGCCAGCAGCTTATACCCCTCATCTAGCGGGAGCTCCTACGAGCAGTACTTC
TRBV4-3	TRBJ2-3	.	.	CASSQSSRTYYTDTQYF	TGCGCCAGCAGCCAGAGCTCTCGGACTTACTACACAGATACGCAGTATTTT
TRBV3-1/TRBV3-2	TRBJ2-3	TRBD2	.	CASRARGLISDTQYF	TGTGCCAGCAGGGCTCGGGGACTAATATCAGATACGCAGTATTTT
TRBV13	TRBJ2-7	TRBD2	.	CASSSQGLAVRGSYEQYF	TGTGCCAGCAGCTCCCAGGGACTAGCGGTAAGAGGCTCCTACGAGCAGTACTTC
TRBV9	TRBJ1-1	TRBD1	.	CASSAGDRGGTEAFF	TGTGCCAGCAGCGCCGGGGACAGGGGTGGTACTGAAGCTTTCTTT
TRBV7-9	TRBJ2-7	.	.	CASSPIGEVEDYEQYF	TGTGCCAGCAGCCCTATTGGGGAGGTGGAGGACTACGAGCAGTACTTC
TRBV20-1	TRBJ2-7	.	.	CSGGRDEQYF	TGCAGTGGGGGGCGGGACGAGCAGTACTTC
TRBV4-2	TRBJ2-3	TRBD2	.	CASSQVAGGGDTQYF	TGTGCCAGCAGCCAAGTAGCGGGAGGGGGAGATACGCAGTATTTT
TRBV3-1/TRBV3-2	TRBJ2-1	.	once	CASKLRGATLNEQFF	TGTGCCAGCAAACTCCGGGGGGCAACTTTAAATGAGCAGTTCTTC
TRBV7-6	TRBJ2-1	TRBD1	.	CASSWGQGAYNEQFF	TGTGCCAGCAGCTGGGGACAGGGGGCCTACAATGAGCAGTTCTTC
TRBV5-6	TRBJ1-2	.	.	CASSLREYGYTF	TGTGCCAGCAGCTTGCGGGAGTATGGCTACACCTTC
TRBV24-1	TRBJ2-2	.	.	CATSDPTFGSLNTGELFF	TGTGCCACCAGTGACCCTACCTTTGGTAGCCTTAACACCGGGGAGCTGTTTTTT
TRBV3-1/TRBV3-2	TRBJ2-7	TRBD2	once	CASSFGLASSYEQYF	TGTGCCAGCAGCTTCGGACTAGCGTCGTCCTACGAGCAGTACTTC